These 24 T cell receptor beta chains were sequenced from one sample in a study of tumor-infiltrating lymphocytes in primary liver carcinoma. RNA and DNA were co-extracted from about 20-30 mg of unsorted bulk tissue. TCR beta cDNA was prepared out of around 460 ng total RNA by means of a constant-region primer. Investigators got TCR beta libraries out of three nested multiplex PCR rounds, done with slightly modified ARM-PCR. A C-beta reverse primer and TRBV1-TRBV30 forward primers served in each of the first two PCR rounds, at about 9 cycles apiece. TCRdb called the multiplex PCR reads again in MiXCR, with one record for every CDR3 protein. This table holds roughly 53,000 distinct CDR3 sequences, around 79% found once. The sample comprised liver tumor tissue from sampling region 2. Stated subset: tumor region T2, inferior pole. Source of these receptors: a man between 35 and 55 years old with primary liver carcinoma and hepatitis B virus infection.

The gene calls are TRBV11-1 and TRBJ2-1; D is uncertain. Germline assignment: CDR1 SGHAT and CDR2 FQDESV (reference sequence). The V end was cut by 3 bases, the J end by 8 bases, with 23 bases between. This CDR3 has 17 amino acids. As DNA, the CDR3 is TGTGCCAGCAGCTTTAGGCCTCAGGTATCCCTTGAGGATGAGCAGTTCTTC. Translation: CASSFRPQVSLEDEQFF.

The chain carries TRBV11-1 and TRBJ2-1, with a tentative D call TRBD2 (6 bases). This CDR3 has 17 amino acids. The V end lost 5 bases, the J end lost 5 bases, and 22 bases lay between the germline ends. Germline V lookup: CDR1 SGHAT, CDR2 FQDESV (reference sequence). The CDR3 DNA sequence: TGTGCCAGCAGCCTTGTACTATCGGGAGAAGTTGACAATGAGCAGTTCTTC. Its translation: CASSLVLSGEVDNEQFF.

Comments on this clonotype: One base away lies a much larger clone, so this may be a sequencing read error. This chain uses TRBV5-1 with TRBJ2-3; no clear D. V lost 4 bases and J lost 2, with 11 bases in between. The CDR3 contains 14 residues. CDR1 SGHRS and CDR2 YFSETQ come from the germline V gene. The chain's CDR3 is CASSPVGSTDTQYF. CDR3 bases: TGCGCCAGCAGCCCGGTGGGGTCCACAGATACGCAGTATTTT. The full variable domain, with the rest looked up from reference TRBV5-1 and TRBJ2-3, is KAGVTQTPRYLIKTRGQQVTLSCSPISGHRSVSWYQQTPGQGLQFLFEYFSETQRNKGNFPGRFSGRQFSNSRSEMNVSTLELGDSALYLCASSPVGSTDTQYFGPGTRLTVL.

The V gene is TRBV5-4, the J gene TRBJ2-3; possibly TRBD2 for D (6 bases). The CDR3 consists of 15 residues. Germline V gene sequence: CDR1 SGHNT, CDR2 YYREEE (reference sequence). The V end lost 0 bases, the J end lost 15 bases, and 23 bases lay between the germline ends. Written as DNA, the CDR3 is TGTGCCAGCAGCTTGGGCCGGGAGAGGCCAGATATGCAATATTTT. As protein: CASSLGRERPDMQYF.

Details on this clonotype: A read error is possible here, since a much larger clone lies one base away. Without the conserved terminal phenylalanine or tryptophan, this CDR3 likely stems from a read error. No DNA is shown, since the ends of the CDR3 on it are uncertain; the CDR3 is the one TCRdb lists. V gene TRBV21-1 combines with J gene TRBJ2-3; the table's TRBD2 call for D was not verified on the DNA. TRBV21-1 is assigned pseudogene status. The CDR3 length is 16 residues, termini included. CDR3 amino acids: CASIPEVASGRGTQYS.

This clonotype was seen many times. The CDR3 sequence: CSVLRGSGTGELFF. CDR3 coding DNA: TGCAGCGTTCTTCGGGGGAGTGGCACCGGGGAGCTGTTTTTT. The chain employs TRBV29-1 and TRBJ2-2; D perhaps matches TRBD2 (6 bases). In germline, CDR1 is SQVTM, CDR2 ANQGSEA. The V end was cut by 5 bases, the J end by 4 bases, with 14 bases between. CDR3 length equals 14 residues.

Of note for this clonotype: No conserved phenylalanine or tryptophan ends this CDR3, so it is likely a read error. The chain links TRBV29-1 to TRBJ2-7; 10 bases fit TRBD2. CDR3 length equals 14 residues. From germline, CDR1 is SQVTM and CDR2 ANQGSEA. As DNA, the CDR3 is TGCAGCGTCGAAGACCTAGCGGGAGTCTCCGAGCAGTACCTC. It yields the protein CSVEDLAGVSEQYL.

This clonotype was recorded many times. The chain uses TRBV5-1 and TRBJ2-7; D might be TRBD1 (5 bases). The CDR3 length is 14 residues. Germline V CDR1 and CDR2: SGHRS, YFSETQ. Between the trimmed V and J ends, which lost 1 base and 6 bases, there was a span of 14 bases. Here the CDR3 DNA reads TGCGCCAGCAGCTTGCAGCCAGGGAAGGGCGAGCAGTACTTC. Translation: CASSLQPGKGEQYF.

The chain has TRBV6-5 and TRBJ2-1; 13 bases align to TRBD2. The V gene end was trimmed by 8 bases and the J gene end by 8 bases; junction bases not matched to a gene: 18. The CDR3 covers 18 residues. Germline values: CDR1 MNHEY, CDR2 SVGAGI. The CDR3 protein is CASSWNRGTSGMVHEQFF. CDR3 sequence (DNA): TGTGCCAGCTCGTGGAACAGGGGGACTAGCGGGATGGTGCATGAGCAGTTCTTC.

This clonotype was detected once. The junction does not match germline at one end; this may be a read error. CDR3 coding DNA: TGTACCACCATGGAGTACAGGGACTCCTACAAGCAGTACTTC. It translates to CTTMEYRDSYKQYF. The chain couples TRBV6-2 or TRBV6-3 to TRBJ2-7, with D possibly being TRBD1 or TRBD2 (6 bases each). Germline V gives CDR1 MNHEY, CDR2 SVGEGT. This CDR3 contains 14 residues.

Remarks on this clonotype: One junction end disagrees with the germline gene, perhaps due to a read error. This chain links TRBV12-3 or TRBV12-4 with TRBJ2-7, with D hard to call. This CDR3 is 13 amino acids long. Here the CDR3 DNA reads TGTGCCAGCATCCGATGGGAATACTACGAGCAATACTTC. Translating it yields CASIRWEYYEQYF.

The chain recombines TRBV27 with TRBJ2-7; 10 nucleotides match TRBD1. Germline V gives CDR1 MNHEY, CDR2 SMNVEV (reference sequence). The trim removed 5 bases at V and 3 bases at J, leaving 7 bases unmatched. The CDR3 runs to 15 residues. The DNA of the CDR3 is TGTGCCAGCAGTCCCGAGACAGGGGGCAGCTACGAGCAGTACTTC. Amino acid sequence: CASSPETGGSYEQYF.

A remark on this clonotype: Germline and junction disagree at one end, which may indicate a read error. The rearrangement uses TRBV29-1 and TRBJ2-5; TRBD1 aligns across 7 bases. The CDR3 is made up of 14 amino acids. Germline V lookup: CDR1 SQVTM, CDR2 ANQGSEA. The CDR3 DNA sequence: TGCAGCGTTGACGTAACAGGGGCCCAGGAGAGCCAGTACTTC. As protein: CSVDVTGAQESQYF.

This clonotype is medium-sized by share. The gene calls are TRBV11-2 and TRBJ2-1, with 7 bases matching TRBD2. Trimming took 1 base from V and 8 from J; bases not matched to a gene: 8. Germline V lookup: CDR1 SGHAT, CDR2 FQNNGV. This CDR3 comprises 15 residues. CDR3 loop: CASSLVGLGVDEQFF. The DNA of the CDR3 is TGTGCCAGCAGCTTAGTCGGACTAGGGGTCGATGAGCAGTTCTTC.

In regard to this clonotype: At one end, the junction sequence differs from germline, possibly due to a read error. The chain recombines TRBV11-2 with TRBJ2-7; 15 bases agree with TRBD2. Germline V CDR1 and CDR2: SGHAT, FQNNGV. The CDR3 totals 18 residues. CDR3 DNA: TGTGCCTGCAGCTTATCCGTTGGACTAGCGGGGGGGGGGTACGAGCCGTACTTC. Translation gives CACSLSVGLAGGGYEPYF. The complete variable domain, with remaining parts taken from reference TRBV11-2 and TRBJ2-7, reads EAGVAQSPRYKIIEKRQSVAFWCNPISGHATLYWYQQILGQGPKLLIQFQNNGVVDDSQLPKDRFSAERLKGVDSTLKIQPAKLEDSAVYLCACSLSVGLAGGGYEPYFGPGTRLTVT.

This clonotype occurred a few times. The CDR3 does not end in the conserved phenylalanine or tryptophan, so this is likely a read error. The chain links TRBV29-1 to TRBJ2-3; a weak D match, TRBD2 (5 bases). CDR1 SQVTM and CDR2 ANQGSEA come from the germline V gene. The CDR3 runs to 11 residues. CDR3: CSVENTDPQYS. The CDR3 bases are TGTAGCGTTGAAAACACAGATCCGCAGTATTCT.

Of note for this clonotype: Mismatch with germline at one junction end may stem from a read error. The V call is TRBV11-2, the J call TRBJ2-1; 8 bases map to TRBD2. Germline V CDR1 and CDR2: SGHAT, FQNNGV. This CDR3 contains 16 residues. CDR3 loop: CASTSRPSGRIYEQFF. The CDR3 region has the DNA TGTGCCAGCACCTCACGCCCCAGCGGGAGAATCTATGAACAGTTCTTC.

There are many counts of this clonotype. The genes are TRBV6-1 and TRBJ2-3; possible D gene TRBD2, 6 bases. The CDR3 has 14 residues. Between the trimmed V and J ends, which lost 11 bases and 3 bases, there was a span of 18 bases. Germline loops: CDR1 MNHNS, CDR2 SASEGT. CDR3 in amino acids: CASGREPRTDTQYF. The CDR3 bases are TGTGCCTCTGGCCGGGAGCCCCGGACAGATACGCAGTATTTT.

Concerning this clonotype itself: One end of the junction does not line up with germline, which may come from a read error. V is TRBV6-5 and J is TRBJ1-1, with D possibly matching TRBD1 (6 bases). The CDR3 loop spans 13 amino acids. Germline V lookup: CDR1 MNHEY, CDR2 SVGAGI. The CDR3 nucleotides are TGTGTCAGCAGTTACAGGGAGAACTCTGAAGCTTTCTTT. Its protein product is CVSSYRENSEAFF.

This chain joins TRBV6-1 and TRBJ2-1; 10 positions agree with TRBD2. Germline V CDR1 and CDR2: MNHNS, SASEGT. This CDR3 contains 15 residues. J was trimmed by 8 bases and V by 4 bases; bases with no gene match: 8. The chain's CDR3 is CASSGEREGLDEQFF. In nucleotides, the CDR3 is TGTGCCAGCAGTGGTGAGCGGGAGGGCCTAGATGAGCAGTTCTTC.

This clonotype showed up just once. One end of the junction varies from germline; a read error may be responsible. The chain joins TRBV6-8 to TRBJ2-7, with D possibly called TRBD1 or TRBD2 (5 bases each). CDR1 MNHGY and CDR2 SAAAGT come from the germline V gene. The CDR3 runs 15 residues. The CDR3 DNA reads TGTGCCAGCAGTTGGGGACGGGTCGCTACGAGAGAGCGGTACTTC. Its translation is CASSWGRVATRERYF.

This clonotype was seen once. This CDR3 is missing its conserved last phenylalanine or tryptophan, likely due to a read error. V is TRBV5-8 and J is TRBJ2-5, with 10 bases fitting TRBD2. This CDR3 spans 16 amino acids. The V gene's germline CDR1 is SGHTS and CDR2 YDEGEE. CDR3 protein: CTSSLGGTSVGETQYL. CDR3 nucleotide sequence: TGTACCAGCAGCTTGGGGGGGACTAGCGTTGGAGAGACCCAGTACCTC.

This clonotype was seen ten or more times. The V gene is TRBV7-8, the J gene TRBJ2-1, with TRBD1 matching 10 bases. CDR3 length: 14 amino acids. Germline-derived CDR1 and CDR2 are SGHVS and FQNEAQ. V trimming: 1 base; J trimming: 15 bases; junction bases outside the gene matches: 9. Written as DNA, the CDR3 is TGTGCCAGCAGCTTAGTTAGGGACAGGGGATACGGGTTCTTC. It encodes CASSLVRDRGYGFF.

This clonotype was counted many times. The J gene is TRBJ2-5, the V gene TRBV28; a possible D gene is TRBD2 (5 bases). Germline V gene data show CDR1 as MDHEN and CDR2 as SYDVKM. Trimming shortened V by 5 bases and J by 2 bases, and 24 bases separated the two germline ends. The CDR3 contains 18 residues. CDR3 bases: TGTGCCAGCAGTACCTTCACGGGCGGGCACTACTCACAAGAGACCCAGTACTTC. Its protein is CASSTFTGGHYSQETQYF.